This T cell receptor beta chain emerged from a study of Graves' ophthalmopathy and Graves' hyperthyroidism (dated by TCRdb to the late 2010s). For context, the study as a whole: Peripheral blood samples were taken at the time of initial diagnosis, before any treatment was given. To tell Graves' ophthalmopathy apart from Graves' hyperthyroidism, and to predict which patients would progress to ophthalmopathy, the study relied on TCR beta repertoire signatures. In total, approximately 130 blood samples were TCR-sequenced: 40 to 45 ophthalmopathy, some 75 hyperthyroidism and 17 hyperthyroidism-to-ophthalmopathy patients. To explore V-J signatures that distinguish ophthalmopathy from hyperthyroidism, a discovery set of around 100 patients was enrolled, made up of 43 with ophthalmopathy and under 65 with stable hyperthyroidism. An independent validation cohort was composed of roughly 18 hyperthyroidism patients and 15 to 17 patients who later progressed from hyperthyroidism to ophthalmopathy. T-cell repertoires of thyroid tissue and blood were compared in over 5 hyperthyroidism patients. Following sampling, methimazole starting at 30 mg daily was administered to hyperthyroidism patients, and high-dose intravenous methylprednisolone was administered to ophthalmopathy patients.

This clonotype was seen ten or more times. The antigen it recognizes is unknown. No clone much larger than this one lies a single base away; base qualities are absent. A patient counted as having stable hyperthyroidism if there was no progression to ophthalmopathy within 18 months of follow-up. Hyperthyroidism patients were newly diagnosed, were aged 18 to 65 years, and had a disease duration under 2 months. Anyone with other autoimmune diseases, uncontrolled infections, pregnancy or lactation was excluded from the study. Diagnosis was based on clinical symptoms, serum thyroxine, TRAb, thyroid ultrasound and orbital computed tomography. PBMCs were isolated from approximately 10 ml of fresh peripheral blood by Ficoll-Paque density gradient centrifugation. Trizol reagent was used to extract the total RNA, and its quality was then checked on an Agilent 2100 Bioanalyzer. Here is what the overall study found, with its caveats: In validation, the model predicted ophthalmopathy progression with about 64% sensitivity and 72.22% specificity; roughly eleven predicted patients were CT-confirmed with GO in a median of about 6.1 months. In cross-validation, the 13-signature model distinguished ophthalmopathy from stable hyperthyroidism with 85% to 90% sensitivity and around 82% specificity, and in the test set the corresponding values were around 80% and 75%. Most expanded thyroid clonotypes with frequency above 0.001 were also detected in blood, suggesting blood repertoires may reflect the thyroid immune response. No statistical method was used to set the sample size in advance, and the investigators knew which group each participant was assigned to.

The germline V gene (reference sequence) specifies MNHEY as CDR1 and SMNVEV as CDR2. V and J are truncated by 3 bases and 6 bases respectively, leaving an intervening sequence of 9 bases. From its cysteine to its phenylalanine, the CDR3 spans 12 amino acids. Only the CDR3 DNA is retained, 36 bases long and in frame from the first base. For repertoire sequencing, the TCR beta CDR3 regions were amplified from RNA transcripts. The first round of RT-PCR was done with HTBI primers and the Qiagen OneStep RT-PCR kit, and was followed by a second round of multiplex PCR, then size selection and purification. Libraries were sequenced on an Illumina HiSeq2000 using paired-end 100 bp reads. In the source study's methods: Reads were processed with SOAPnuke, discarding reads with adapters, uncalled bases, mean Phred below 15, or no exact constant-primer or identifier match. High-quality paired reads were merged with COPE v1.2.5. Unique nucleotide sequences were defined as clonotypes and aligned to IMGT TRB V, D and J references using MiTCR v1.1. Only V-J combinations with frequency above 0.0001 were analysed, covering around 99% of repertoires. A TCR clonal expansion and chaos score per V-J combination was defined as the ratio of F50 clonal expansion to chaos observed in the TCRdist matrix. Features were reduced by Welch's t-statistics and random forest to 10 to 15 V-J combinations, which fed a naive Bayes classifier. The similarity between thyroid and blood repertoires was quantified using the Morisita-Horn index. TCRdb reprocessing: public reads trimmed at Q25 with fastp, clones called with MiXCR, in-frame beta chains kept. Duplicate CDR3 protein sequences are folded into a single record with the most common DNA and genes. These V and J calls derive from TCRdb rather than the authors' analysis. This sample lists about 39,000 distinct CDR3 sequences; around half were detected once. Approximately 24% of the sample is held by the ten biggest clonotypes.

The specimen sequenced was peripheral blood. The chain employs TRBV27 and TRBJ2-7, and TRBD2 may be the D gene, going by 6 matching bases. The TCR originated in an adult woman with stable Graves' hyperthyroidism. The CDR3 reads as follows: CASSFKGLEQYF. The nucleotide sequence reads TGTGCCAGCAGTTTCAAGGGACTCGAGCAGTACTTC.